This T cell receptor (beta chain) was documented in a study of T cells in localized non-small cell lung cancer. Between the trimmed V and J ends, which lost 3 bases and 6 bases, there was a span of 7 bases. Per germline, CDR1 ENHRY and CDR2 SYGVKD. This CDR3 spans 12 amino acids. Produced via immunoSEQ multiplex PCR; TCRdb's table is partial and in-frame only. The sample has 15,000 to 20,000 clones, about 86% seen once. The receptor was isolated from a male donor at least 60 years old with stage III lung adenocarcinoma. This sequence joins TRBV10-3 and TRBJ2-3, with D unclear. Sequenced here: peripheral blood, sampled before any cancer treatment. DNA for the CDR3: TGTGCCATCAGTGATCAGACGGATACGCAGTATTTT. Protein sequence: CAISDQTDTQYF.